These 10 T cell receptor beta chains were all obtained from the same sample, sequenced in a study of T cell repertoires in cytomegalovirus infection. TCRdb re-analysed the reads in MiXCR, keeping a single row per CDR3 protein. Of about 770,000 distinct CDR3 sequences in the sample, about 27% are singletons; the top ten hold around 13%. These receptors' antigens are unknown. Specimen: cultured CD8+ T cells from PBMCs, collected from culture after CMV antigen stimulation. The receptors derive from a human donor in good health (CMV status not recorded). Some clones in this sample may be carry-over from other donors' samples.

V usage is TRBV5-6 and J usage is TRBJ2-7; D is possibly TRBD1 (6 bases). The CDR3 covers 14 residues. Germline values: CDR1 SGHDT, CDR2 YYEEEE. V was pared by 4 bases and J by 3 bases, with 14 bases between. CDR3 bases: TGTGCCAGCAGCCTGGGGCGGACAGTCTACGAGCAGTACGTC. Translation: CASSLGRTVYEQYV.

The J gene is TRBJ1-1, the V gene TRBV15, with D possibly TRBD1 on 5 matching bases. CDR1 is LNHNV and CDR2 is YYDKDF in the germline V gene (reference sequence). V was shortened by 5 bases and J by 0 bases, with 10 bases between the two germline ends. The CDR3 extends over 14 amino acids. CDR3 amino acids: CATSWGILNTEAFF. Written as DNA, the CDR3 is TGTGCCACCAGCTGGGGCATTTTGAACACTGAAGCTTTCTTT.

This clonotype has at least ten counts. The chain joins TRBV12-3 or TRBV12-4 to TRBJ2-2, with D perhaps TRBD1 or TRBD2 (5 bases each). V dropped 6 bases and J dropped 2 bases, with 10 bases sitting between them. The CDR3 consists of 14 residues. The CDR3 region has the DNA TGTGCCAGCAGAGGGACGGCCAACACCGGGGAGCTGTTTTTT. This codes for CASRGTANTGELFF.

The genes are TRBV28 and TRBJ2-7; D gene ambiguous. Germline CDR1 MDHEN, CDR2 SYDVKM. This CDR3 is 14 amino acids long. The CDR3 DNA is TGTGACAGCAGCTCCGACACTAACTCCTACGAGCAGTACGTC. This translates into CDSSSDTNSYEQYV.

The gene calls are TRBV13 and TRBJ2-7; possible D gene TRBD2, 5 bases. Germline V gives CDR1 PRHDT, CDR2 FYEKMQ (reference sequence). The CDR3 has 14 amino acids. V lost 2 bases, J lost 4 bases, and 12 bases lay in between. CDR3 nucleotides: TGTGCCAGCAGCTTAACACAGAGAGGGTACGAGCAGTACGTC. Amino acids: CASSLTQRGYEQYV.

This clonotype was counted at least ten times. V and J are TRBV7-9 and TRBJ2-4; TRBD1 matches 9 bases. Losses at the gene ends were 1 base for V and 9 bases for J; bases not matched to a gene: 7. Germline values: CDR1 SEHNR, CDR2 FQNEAQ (reference sequence). The length of the CDR3 is 15 residues. CDR3 nucleotide sequence: TGTGCCAGCAGCTTAGACGGACAGGGGCCGGGCATTCAGTACTTC. The encoded protein is CASSLDGQGPGIQYF.

This clonotype was seen just once. The chain joins TRBV15 to TRBJ1-6; no clear D. CDR1 is LNHNV and CDR2 is YYDKDF in the germline V gene (reference sequence). This CDR3 region has 17 residues. V lost 0 bases and J lost 7, with 16 bases in between. CDR3 nucleotides: TGTGCCACCAGCAGAGATCGGACTTCGAACGGCAATTCACCCCTCCACTTT. Its protein product is CATSRDRTSNGNSPLHF.

The chain joins TRBV6-5 to TRBJ2-1; no clear D gene. CDR1 MNHEY and CDR2 SVGAGI come from the germline V gene. This CDR3 is 17 amino acids long. Deletions cut 0 bases from V and 5 bases from J, with 17 bases between. This CDR3 is CASSYSFPSLGNNEQFF. The CDR3, as DNA: TGTGCCAGCAGTTACTCGTTCCCTAGTTTAGGGAACAATGAGCAGTTCTTC.

The chain combines TRBV19 with TRBJ2-1; 8 nucleotides match TRBD2. This CDR3 is built from 15 residues. The germline CDR1 and CDR2 sequences are LNHDA and SQIVND (reference sequence). V lost 1 base, J lost 5 bases, and 4 bases stayed unmatched. The CDR3 coding sequence is TGTGCCAGTAGTATAGGCGGGGGGTCCCACAATGAGCAGTTCTTC. It translates to CASSIGGGSHNEQFF.

The rearrangement links TRBV19 to TRBJ2-2; D is undetermined. Germline CDR1 reads LNHDA; CDR2 reads SQIVND (reference sequence). Trimming took off 0 bases at V and 10 bases at J, with 6 bases between the two ends. This CDR3 region has 12 residues. DNA for the CDR3: TGTGCCAGTAGTATAGACCGACCGGAGCTGTTTTTT. This codes for CASSIDRPELFF.